Each of the 27 T cell receptor beta chains below was sequenced from the same sample in a study of regulatory T cells in long-lasting Graves disease. Regarding time point: newly diagnosed GD, antithyroid drugs for less than 3 months. Extracted RNA from PBMCs served as the source of the TCR library. Through Arm-PCR of CDR3 regions and iRepertoire HTBI primers, TCR beta libraries were built. Via MiXCR, TCRdb re-called the multiplex PCR reads, giving one row per CDR3 protein. The sample comprises roughly 360,000 distinct CDR3 sequences, 10% to 15% of which are singletons, and approximately 17% rests with the top ten. This sample also belongs to another study, concerning T cells in Graves' hyperthyroidism and ophthalmopathy.

The material sequenced was peripheral blood mononuclear cells (PBMCs), taken at new diagnosis, from a patient treated with antithyroid drugs. All receptors come from a woman between 18 and 29 years old with Graves disease.

The table lists this clonotype with many counts. The genes are TRBV2 and TRBJ2-1, with D unresolved. Germline V gene data show CDR1 as SNHLY and CDR2 as FYNNEI. CDR3 length: 13 amino acids. V dropped 0 bases and J dropped 15 bases, with 15 bases sitting between them. CDR3 nucleotide sequence: TGTGCCAGCAGTGAAGCGCTTCATATCCCCGGGTTCTTC. Protein sequence: CASSEALHIPGFF.

This clonotype was seen a handful of times. The chain recombines TRBV7-2 with TRBJ1-2, with no clear D. Germline CDR1 and CDR2: SGHTA and FQGNSA. The CDR3 loop spans 16 amino acids. With 0 bases removed from V and 6 bases from J, the gap between germline ends came to 17 bases. CDR3 bases: TGTGCCAGCAGCTTAGCGGTGTTTAGAGGGTTCGATGGCTACACCTTC. As protein: CASSLAVFRGFDGYTF.

This chain joins TRBV12-3 or TRBV12-4 and TRBJ1-5; 7 bases agree with TRBD1. CDR3 length: 14 amino acids. V shed 6 bases, J shed 8 bases, and the junction held 10 bases outside the gene matches. The CDR3 protein is CASSTTGVGEPQHF. The CDR3 nucleotides are TGTGCCAGCAGCACCACAGGGGTCGGCGAGCCCCAGCATTTT.

V gene TRBV18 combines with J gene TRBJ1-3; D remains unclear. V shed 1 base and J shed 0 bases, with 7 bases lying between them. The CDR3 covers 15 residues. From germline, CDR1 is KGHSH and CDR2 LQKENI. In DNA form, the CDR3 reads TGTGCCAGCTCACCACGGGTGATCTCTGGAAACACCATATATTTT. Amino acids: CASSPRVISGNTIYF.

At least ten counts were recorded for this clonotype. This chain uses TRBV28 with TRBJ2-3; D not certain. CDR3 size: 14 residues. The V end was cut by 3 bases, the J end by 0 bases, with 7 bases between. CDR1 is MDHEN, CDR2 SYDVKM, per germline. The CDR3 here is CASSFRRSTDTQYF. DNA for the CDR3: TGTGCCAGCAGTTTTAGGCGGAGCACAGATACGCAGTATTTT.

The chain employs TRBV20-1 and TRBJ1-1; 7 bases are shared with TRBD1. V gave up 2 bases and J gave up 5 bases; unmatched junction bases: 5. Germline V gives CDR1 DFQATT, CDR2 SNEGSKA (reference sequence). The CDR3 spans 13 residues. The CDR3 nucleotides read TGCAGTGCTAGACCCACAGGGGTAACTGAAGCTTTCTTT. Translating it yields CSARPTGVTEAFF.

There are many counts of this clonotype. The rearrangement links TRBV6-2 or TRBV6-3 to TRBJ2-7, with TRBD2 as a possible D gene (7 bases). Germline CDR1 reads MNHEY; CDR2 reads SVGEGT. CDR3 size: 16 residues. V lost 2 bases, J lost 2 bases, and 16 bases lay in between. Here the CDR3 reads CASSYEGGGPPYEQYV. The CDR3 DNA is TGTGCCAGCAGTTACGAGGGCGGGGGCCCACCCTACGAGCAGTACGTC.

Notes on this clonotype: A read error is possible here, since a much larger clone lies one base away. Given the absence of the conserved phenylalanine or tryptophan at the CDR3 end, a read error is likely. V usage is TRBV2 and J usage is TRBJ2-1; tentatively, D is TRBD2 (6 bases). Germline V gene lookup returns CDR1 SNHLY and CDR2 FYNNEI. The CDR3 is 12 residues long. V lost 8 bases and J lost 6, with 11 bases in between. For the CDR3, the DNA is TGTGCCAGCTTACTGACTAGCAATGAGCAGTTCATC. This codes for CASLLTSNEQFI.

The rearrangement links TRBV7-9 to TRBJ2-4, with 8 bases that match TRBD1. V was clipped by 5 bases and J by 0 bases; unmatched bases: 6. In germline, CDR1 is SEHNR, CDR2 FQNEAQ (reference sequence). This CDR3 region has 16 residues. CDR3 nucleotides: TGTGCCAGCAGCCACAAAACAGGGGGAGCCAAAAACATTCAGTACTTC. It encodes CASSHKTGGAKNIQYF.

This chain links TRBV24-1 with TRBJ2-7; 11 bases map to TRBD1. Per the germline V gene, CDR1 is KGHDR and CDR2 is SFDVKD. V trimming: 4 bases; J trimming: 6 bases; junction bases outside the gene matches: 7. This CDR3 spans 15 amino acids. CDR3 amino acids: CATSDHGQGAGEQYF. The DNA for the CDR3 is TGTGCCACCAGTGACCACGGACAGGGGGCCGGCGAGCAGTACTTC.

This clonotype was found many times. The V gene is TRBV2, the J gene TRBJ2-5; 8 nucleotides match TRBD1. The CDR3 extends over 14 amino acids. V gave up 6 bases and J gave up 9 bases; unmatched junction bases: 12. CDR1 is SNHLY, CDR2 FYNNEI, per germline. CDR3 region: CASSSGTGGRAQYF. CDR3 nucleotide sequence: TGTGCCAGCAGCTCTGGGACAGGTGGACGGGCCCAGTACTTC.

This clonotype was found once. A single base separates this from a much larger clone, so it may be a read error. The chain is built from TRBV5-1 and TRBJ2-7; perhaps TRBD2 as D (6 bases). The CDR3 extends over 15 amino acids. Germline lookup yields CDR1 SGHRS and CDR2 YFSETQ. The CDR3 loop is CASSLLPGLVYEQHF. CDR3 bases: TGCGCCAGCAGCCTACTCCCGGGACTCGTCTACGAGCAGCACTTC.

The J gene is TRBJ2-3, the V gene TRBV20-1; D is ambiguous. This CDR3 spans 15 amino acids. CDR1 and CDR2 (germline): DFQATT, SNEGSKA (reference sequence). Trimming pared 7 bases from V and 2 bases from J, leaving 19 bases between. This CDR3 reads CSGPRLAQNTDTQYF. CDR3 coding DNA: TGCAGTGGACCTCGTTTAGCCCAGAACACAGATACGCAGTATTTT.

The table lists this clonotype with many counts. The rearrangement joins TRBV30 to TRBJ1-4; the D gene is possibly TRBD1 (5 bases). CDR1 and CDR2 from the germline V gene are GTSNPN and SVGIG (reference sequence). The CDR3 has 14 amino acids. Trimming cost V 5 bases and J 6 bases, with 16 bases left between them. As DNA, the CDR3 is TGTGCCTGGCACAAGTGGGGCAGGGATGAAAAACTGTTTTTT. Translated, it gives CAWHKWGRDEKLFF.

The sample holds many counts of this clonotype. V and J are TRBV12-3 or TRBV12-4 and TRBJ1-5, with a weak D call TRBD1 (5 bases). The V end lost 1 base, the J end lost 2 bases, and 18 bases lay between the germline ends. There are 18 residues in the CDR3. CDR3 bases: TGTGCCAGCAGTTTAGGGGGCGGGACGGCCCTTCGCAATCAGCCCCAGCATTTT. It yields the protein CASSLGGGTALRNQPQHF.

At least ten counts were recorded for this clonotype. The chain employs TRBV6-1 and TRBJ2-1, with 7 bases that match TRBD1. CDR3 length equals 15 residues. Germline trimming cut 6 bases from V and 6 bases from J; bases unmatched to any gene: 11. Germline lookup yields CDR1 MNHNS and CDR2 SASEGT. The CDR3 protein is CASRLYRTGSNEQFF. CDR3 coding DNA: TGTGCCAGCAGACTTTATCGGACAGGCTCCAATGAGCAGTTCTTC.

This clonotype was observed many times. The chain uses TRBV28 and TRBJ1-1; D remains ambiguous. CDR1 is MDHEN and CDR2 is SYDVKM in the germline V gene. V dropped 1 base and J dropped 1 base, with 13 bases sitting between them. This CDR3 spans 16 amino acids. This CDR3 reads CASSLSVGRPNTEAFF. In nucleotides, the CDR3 is TGTGCCAGCAGTTTATCTGTAGGCAGACCGAACACTGAAGCTTTCTTT.

This clonotype was seen a handful of times. The V call is TRBV15, the J call TRBJ2-7, with 9 bases aligning to TRBD2. CDR1 and CDR2 from the germline V gene are LNHNV and YYDKDF (reference sequence). With 5 bases clipped from V and 2 bases from J, the junction kept 10 bases outside the gene matches. CDR3 length: 16 residues. The CDR3 sequence: CATSGLSGGQAYEQYV. CDR3 in DNA: TGTGCCACCAGCGGTCTCAGCGGGGGGCAAGCCTACGAGCAGTACGTC.

This clonotype showed up just a few times. The CDR3 nucleotides read TGTGCCAGTAGTATGCAGGGCTCAGATACGCAGTATTTT. Translating gives CASSMQGSDTQYF. The chain employs TRBV19 and TRBJ2-3; the D gene is possibly TRBD1 (5 bases). Germline assignment: CDR1 LNHDA and CDR2 SQIVND (reference sequence). V was pared by 3 bases and J by 4 bases, with 8 bases between. The CDR3 consists of 13 residues.

V is TRBV7-3 and J is TRBJ2-1; D uncertain. Germline-derived CDR1 and CDR2 are SGHTA and FQGTGA. CDR3 length: 14 amino acids. V was pared by 1 base and J by 8 bases, with 12 bases between. The CDR3 DNA sequence: TGTGCCAGCAGCTTAATGGGCGGTGGCGATGAGCAGTTCTTC. It translates to CASSLMGGGDEQFF. Complete variable domain (other parts from reference TRBV7-3 and TRBJ2-1): GAGVSQTPSNKVTEKGKYVELRCDPISGHTALYWYRQSLGQGPEFLIYFQGTGAADDSGLPNDRFFAVRPEGSVSTLKIQRTERGDSAVYLCASSLMGGGDEQFFGPGTRLTVL.

Of note for this clonotype: A read error is the likely source, as a far larger clone sits one nucleotide away. The rearrangement joins TRBV7-2 to TRBJ1-1, with D unclear. The CDR3 is 13 residues long. Germline assignment: CDR1 SGHTA and CDR2 FQGNSA. The CDR3 nucleotides are TGTGCCAGCAGCCGATGGGTGAACGCTGAAGCTTTCTTT. Protein product: CASSRWVNAEAFF.

This clonotype showed up many times. This sequence joins TRBV5-5 and TRBJ2-2, with a possible D match to TRBD2 (5 bases). V lost 4 bases and J 3 bases, leaving 16 bases between the germline ends. The CDR3 runs to 16 residues. Germline CDR1 is SGHKS and CDR2 is YYEKEE (reference sequence). CDR3 DNA: TGTGCCAGCAGCACCATAGGGTTGGAGGACACCGGGGAGCTGTTTTTT. This gives the protein CASSTIGLEDTGELFF.

This clonotype was seen repeatedly, ten times or more. The chain has TRBV4-1 and TRBJ2-7; 7 nucleotides match TRBD2. The length of the CDR3 is 16 residues. Germline CDR1 MGHRA, CDR2 YSYEKL. Unmatched junction bases numbered 7, after V lost 0 bases and J lost 2 bases. CDR3 amino acids: CASSQDWAGAAYEQYF. CDR3 sequence (DNA): TGCGCCAGCAGCCAAGATTGGGCGGGAGCAGCCTACGAGCAGTACTTC.

The genes are TRBV6-2 or TRBV6-3 and TRBJ2-2, with D maybe TRBD2 (6 bases). The CDR3 runs 18 residues. Between the trimmed V and J ends, which lost 0 bases and 5 bases, there was a span of 19 bases. Germline CDR1 is MNHEY and CDR2 is SVGEGT. CDR3 region: CASSYSHKIRRGTGELFF. The CDR3 coding sequence is TGTGCCAGCAGTTACTCACATAAGATACGGAGGGGAACCGGGGAGCTGTTTTTT.

This clonotype occurred a few times. A read error may account for a junction end that differs from germline. DNA of the CDR3: TGCGCCAGCAGCTTAGGGTCGCCTCGTACCGGGGAGCTGCTTTTT. It codes for CASSLGSPRTGELLF. The gene calls are TRBV5-1 and TRBJ2-2, with D maybe TRBD2 (5 bases). This CDR3 is built from 15 residues. Per the germline V gene, CDR1 is SGHRS and CDR2 is YFSETQ.

V gene TRBV20-1 combines with J gene TRBJ1-1; D is ambiguous. The CDR3 has 15 residues. Germline lookup yields CDR1 DFQATT and CDR2 SNEGSKA (reference sequence). Deletions cut 0 bases from V and 2 bases from J, with 13 bases between. CDR3 in amino acids: CSARDRASLNTEAFF. The CDR3 region has the DNA TGCAGTGCTAGAGATCGCGCCAGCTTAAACACTGAAGCTTTCTTT.

This clonotype was picked up many times. The CDR3 nucleotides are TGCGCCAGCAGCTTGGAGCTACAGATTTTCGATGGCTACACCTTC. This gives the protein CASSLELQIFDGYTF. The gene calls are TRBV5-1 and TRBJ1-2, with D hard to call. Between the trimmed V and J ends, which lost 0 bases and 6 bases, there was a span of 15 bases. The V gene's germline CDR1 is SGHRS and CDR2 YFSETQ. This CDR3 comprises 15 residues.